This is a list of T cell receptor beta chains from one sample in a study of T cell clonotyping in hematopoietic cell transplantation. TCRdb's copy holds only in-frame clones and misses some; the assay was immunoSEQ multiplex PCR. The sample has about 16,000 clones; about 93% are singletons. Sequencing used peripheral blood mononuclear cells. These receptors came from a man aged 40-49 years in good health. Some clones in this sample may be carry-over from other donors' samples. Both conserved end residues are part of each CDR3. D genes are given only for firm matches. Rows give clone size only sometimes, using once, few, many, or a class for an expanded clone.

d_gene: TRBD1; len: 14; abundance: few; v_gene: TRBV15; j_gene: TRBJ1-3; CDR3nt: TGTGCCACCAGCAAGGACAGGGCAGTGAACACCATATATTTT; CDR3aa: CATSKDRAVNTIYF
d_gene: NA; len: 13; abundance: NA; v_gene: TRBV30; j_gene: TRBJ2-3; CDR3nt: TGTGCCTGGAGAGGGGGTTACACAGATACGCAGTATTTT; CDR3aa: CAWRGGYTDTQYF
d_gene: NA; len: 15; abundance: NA; v_gene: TRBV4-1; j_gene: TRBJ1-2; CDR3nt: TGCGCCAGCAGCCAAGAAGGGGGTCCTAACTATGGCTACACCTTC; CDR3aa: CASSQEGGPNYGYTF
d_gene: NA; len: 13; abundance: NA; v_gene: TRBV5-1; j_gene: TRBJ2-5; CDR3nt: TGCGCCAGCAGCTTGTTGGGGCTAGAGACCCAGTACTTC; CDR3aa: CASSLLGLETQYF
d_gene: TRBD1; len: 15; abundance: NA; v_gene: TRBV2; j_gene: TRBJ1-6; CDR3nt: TGTGCCAGCAGAGACAGGGGTTCTTATAATTCACCCCTCCACTTT; CDR3aa: CASRDRGSYNSPLHF
d_gene: TRBD2; len: 15; abundance: NA; v_gene: TRBV28; j_gene: TRBJ2-5; CDR3nt: TGTGCCAGCAGTTACCCCAGGGCGGGAGTAGAGACCCAGTACTTC; CDR3aa: CASSYPRAGVETQYF
d_gene: NA; len: 12; abundance: NA; v_gene: TRBV28; j_gene: TRBJ2-5; CDR3nt: TGTGCCAGCGGTAGTTCACAAGAGACCCAGTACTTC; CDR3aa: CASGSSQETQYF
d_gene: TRBD1; len: 13; abundance: NA; v_gene: TRBV6-5; j_gene: TRBJ1-2; CDR3nt: TGTGCCAGCAGTGCCGGGACAGGGATCGGCTACACCTTC; CDR3aa: CASSAGTGIGYTF
d_gene: NA; len: 12; abundance: few; v_gene: TRBV7-9; j_gene: TRBJ2-2; CDR3nt: TGTGCCAGCAGCTTACCCGGCGGGGAGCTGTTTTTT; CDR3aa: CASSLPGGELFF
d_gene: NA; len: 16; abundance: NA; v_gene: TRBV6-6; j_gene: TRBJ2-2; CDR3nt: TGTGCCAGCAACAACAACAGGGAATCGAACACCGGGGAGCTGTTTTTT; CDR3aa: CASNNNRESNTGELFF
d_gene: NA; len: 14; abundance: NA; v_gene: TRBV5-1; j_gene: TRBJ2-7; CDR3nt: TGCGCCAGCAGCTTGGTGGACAGCTCCTACGAGCAGTACTTC; CDR3aa: CASSLVDSSYEQYF
d_gene: NA; len: 13; abundance: once; v_gene: TRBV25-1; j_gene: TRBJ2-6; CDR3nt: TGTGCCAGCAGTCTAACTGGGGCCAACGTCCTGACTTTC; CDR3aa: CASSLTGANVLTF
d_gene: NA; len: 14; abundance: NA; v_gene: TRBV7-8; j_gene: TRBJ2-5; CDR3nt: TGTGCCAGCAGCTTAGTGTCGATCCAAGAGACCCAGTACTTC; CDR3aa: CASSLVSIQETQYF
d_gene: TRBD1; len: 16; abundance: NA; v_gene: TRBV4-3; j_gene: TRBJ1-2; CDR3nt: TGCGCCAGCAGCCAAGATGGTAGGGGACAGTGGGGTGGCTACACCTTC; CDR3aa: CASSQDGRGQWGGYTF
d_gene: NA; len: 13; abundance: NA; v_gene: TRBV4-2; j_gene: TRBJ1-6; CDR3nt: TGTGCCAGCAGCCAAGGGGGTGATTCACCCCTCCACTTT; CDR3aa: CASSQGGDSPLHF
d_gene: NA; len: 14; abundance: once; v_gene: TRBV29-1; j_gene: TRBJ2-7; CDR3nt: TGCAGCGCTGGCTCCGGGAGTCAACTAGGGGAGCAGTACTTC; CDR3aa: CSAGSGSQLGEQYF
d_gene: TRBD1; len: 16; abundance: NA; v_gene: TRBV10-3; j_gene: TRBJ1-5; CDR3nt: TGTGCCATCAGTGACCCCGGACAGGCGAGCAATCAGCCCCAGCATTTT; CDR3aa: CAISDPGQASNQPQHF
d_gene: NA; len: 16; abundance: NA; v_gene: TRBV5-8; j_gene: TRBJ1-5; CDR3nt: TGTGCCAGCAGCACCGGCGGGGGGAATAGCAATCAGCCCCAGCATTTT; CDR3aa: CASSTGGGNSNQPQHF
d_gene: TRBD2; len: 15; abundance: NA; v_gene: TRBV4-3; j_gene: TRBJ2-5; CDR3nt: TGCGCCAGCAGTCCCGGGACTAGTGAGAGTGAGACCCAGTACTTC; CDR3aa: CASSPGTSESETQYF
d_gene: TRBD2; len: 15; abundance: once; v_gene: TRBV5-8; j_gene: TRBJ2-1; CDR3nt: TGTGCCAGCAGCTTGGGCGGGAGTCCCTACAATGAGCAGTTCTTC; CDR3aa: CASSLGGSPYNEQFF
d_gene: TRBD2; len: 14; abundance: NA; v_gene: TRBV19; j_gene: TRBJ2-7; CDR3nt: TGTGCCAGTAGTCCCGGACTAGCGGGGGACGAGCAGTACTTC; CDR3aa: CASSPGLAGDEQYF
d_gene: NA; len: 11; abundance: NA; v_gene: TRBV6-5; j_gene: TRBJ1-2; CDR3nt: TGTGCCAGCACCCCGGGGTATGGCTACACCTTC; CDR3aa: CASTPGYGYTF
d_gene: NA; len: 14; abundance: NA; v_gene: TRBV6-5; j_gene: TRBJ1-4; CDR3nt: TGTGCCAGCAGTTACTCCAAGGGTAATGAAAAACTGTTTTTT; CDR3aa: CASSYSKGNEKLFF
d_gene: NA; len: 15; abundance: NA; v_gene: TRBV21-1; j_gene: TRBJ2-7; CDR3nt: TGTGCCAGCAGCAAAGACGAGGAGTCCATCTACGAGCAGTACTTC; CDR3aa: CASSKDEESIYEQYF
d_gene: NA; len: 14; abundance: NA; v_gene: TRBV27; j_gene: TRBJ2-7; CDR3nt: TGTGCCAGCAGTTTATTTTCGGGATGGGACGAGCAGTACTTC; CDR3aa: CASSLFSGWDEQYF
d_gene: NA; len: 13; abundance: NA; v_gene: TRBV4-1; j_gene: TRBJ2-1; CDR3nt: TGCGCCAGCAGCGGGCAGGGCAACAATGAGCAGTTCTTC; CDR3aa: CASSGQGNNEQFF
d_gene: NA; len: 14; abundance: once; v_gene: TRBV19; j_gene: TRBJ1-1; CDR3nt: TGTGCCAGTAGTATTGAAGGCATGAACACTGAAGCTTTCTTT; CDR3aa: CASSIEGMNTEAFF
d_gene: NA; len: 15; abundance: NA; v_gene: TRBV29-1; j_gene: TRBJ2-1; CDR3nt: TGCAGCGTTGATATTCGTTTCGGGAGAAGCGATGAGCAGTTCTTC; CDR3aa: CSVDIRFGRSDEQFF
d_gene: NA; len: 13; abundance: NA; v_gene: TRBV30; j_gene: TRBJ2-1; CDR3nt: TGTGCCTGGAGTCCCGGGACCGCTAATGAGCAGTTCTTC; CDR3aa: CAWSPGTANEQFF
d_gene: NA; len: 15; abundance: NA; v_gene: TRBV19; j_gene: TRBJ1-4; CDR3nt: TGTGCCAGTAGTACTCGGACAGCAACTAATGAAAAACTGTTTTTT; CDR3aa: CASSTRTATNEKLFF
d_gene: NA; len: 15; abundance: NA; v_gene: TRBV6-1; j_gene: TRBJ1-6; CDR3nt: TGTGCCAGCAGGCCGGGGGACTGGGGGAATTCACCCCTCCACTTT; CDR3aa: CASRPGDWGNSPLHF
d_gene: NA; len: 16; abundance: NA; v_gene: TRBV11-2; j_gene: TRBJ1-3; CDR3nt: TGTGCCAGCAGACTAGGGAGCGGCCCATCTGGAAACACCATATATTTT; CDR3aa: CASRLGSGPSGNTIYF
d_gene: TRBD1; len: 14; abundance: NA; v_gene: TRBV30; j_gene: TRBJ2-7; CDR3nt: TGTGCCTGGAGTGGAACAGGGGGCGTTTACGAGCAGTACTTC; CDR3aa: CAWSGTGGVYEQYF
d_gene: TRBD2; len: 16; abundance: NA; v_gene: TRBV7-9; j_gene: TRBJ2-4; CDR3nt: TGTGCCAGCAGCCAGACTAGCGGGGGGGCCAAAAACATTCAGTACTTC; CDR3aa: CASSQTSGGAKNIQYF
d_gene: TRBD2; len: 18; abundance: few; v_gene: TRBV13; j_gene: TRBJ2-2; CDR3nt: TGTGCCAGCAGCCCCGGCGGGGAGCGGGAGGGGAACACCGGGGAGCTGTTTTTT; CDR3aa: CASSPGGEREGNTGELFF
d_gene: NA; len: 12; abundance: once; v_gene: TRBV7-9; j_gene: TRBJ1-1; CDR3nt: TGTGCCAGCAGCCTGATTGGGAGAAAAGCTTTCTTT; CDR3aa: CASSLIGRKAFF
d_gene: NA; len: 15; abundance: NA; v_gene: TRBV6-5; j_gene: TRBJ2-3; CDR3nt: TGTGCCAGCAGTTCCGAGTGGGGCATTACAGATACGCAGTATTTT; CDR3aa: CASSSEWGITDTQYF
d_gene: NA; len: 13; abundance: NA; v_gene: TRBV30; j_gene: TRBJ1-1; CDR3nt: TGTGCCTGGAGTGAGGCGGGCCACACTGAAGCTTTCTTT; CDR3aa: CAWSEAGHTEAFF
d_gene: NA; len: 12; abundance: NA; v_gene: TRBV11-3; j_gene: TRBJ1-1; CDR3nt: TGTGCCAGCAGCTTAACGAACACTGAAGCTTTCTTT; CDR3aa: CASSLTNTEAFF
d_gene: TRBD2; len: 16; abundance: few; v_gene: TRBV11-1; j_gene: TRBJ2-1; CDR3nt: TGTGCCAGCAGCTTAGTGACGGGAGGTTCCTACAATGAGCAGTTCTTC; CDR3aa: CASSLVTGGSYNEQFF
d_gene: NA; len: 14; abundance: NA; v_gene: TRBV19; j_gene: TRBJ2-5; CDR3nt: TGTGCCAGTAGTATAGATCCCTGGCAAGAGACCCAGTACTTC; CDR3aa: CASSIDPWQETQYF
d_gene: TRBD1; len: 15; abundance: NA; v_gene: TRBV5-5; j_gene: TRBJ2-2; CDR3nt: TGTGCCAGCAGCTTGCAGGGGGCGAACACCGGGGAGCTGTTTTTT; CDR3aa: CASSLQGANTGELFF
d_gene: TRBD1; len: 13; abundance: NA; v_gene: TRBV30; j_gene: TRBJ1-5; CDR3nt: TGTGCCTGTGGGGGACAGCCCAATCAGCCCCAGCATTTT; CDR3aa: CACGGQPNQPQHF
d_gene: TRBD1; len: 16; abundance: NA; v_gene: TRBV4-3; j_gene: TRBJ1-3; CDR3nt: TGCGCCAGCAGCCAAGATGGGACAGGGGCTGGAAACACCATATATTTT; CDR3aa: CASSQDGTGAGNTIYF
d_gene: NA; len: 13; abundance: NA; v_gene: TRBV19; j_gene: TRBJ1-4; CDR3nt: TGTGCCAGTAGTATATACCTCGGGGAAAAACTGTTTTTT; CDR3aa: CASSIYLGEKLFF
d_gene: NA; len: 15; abundance: NA; v_gene: TRBV7-2; j_gene: TRBJ1-1; CDR3nt: TGTGCCAGCAGCTTAAGGGGAATGGTGAACACTGAAGCTTTCTTT; CDR3aa: CASSLRGMVNTEAFF
d_gene: NA; len: 11; abundance: NA; v_gene: TRBV28; j_gene: TRBJ2-1; CDR3nt: TGTGCCAGCAGTAAAAAGGATGAGCAGTTCTTC; CDR3aa: CASSKKDEQFF